One and the same sample provided the 20 T cell receptor beta chains below, sequenced in a study of T cell responses to AZD1222 COVID-19 vaccine. Data came from immunoSEQ multiplex PCR; TCRdb stores just in-frame clones and leaves some out. The table shows around 71,000 clones, with 75% to 85% occurring only once. The sequencing here drew on peripheral blood, taken 28 days after the second AZD1222 dose. These receptors were taken from an adult who received the AZD1222 COVID-19 vaccine.

The CDR3 DNA follows: TGTGCCAGCAGTGAAGGGACAGGGTGGGACACTGAAGCTTTCTTT. Its translation is CASSEGTGWDTEAFF. The chain has TRBV6-1 and TRBJ1-1; 8 nucleotides match TRBD1. V was clipped by 1 base and J by 3 bases; unmatched bases: 4. From germline, CDR1 is MNHNS and CDR2 SASEGT. This CDR3 spans 15 amino acids.

J is TRBJ2-2 and V is TRBV24-1; D possibly corresponds to TRBD1 (6 bases). Germline-derived CDR1 and CDR2 are KGHDR and SFDVKD. The ends were cut back, 3 bases at V and 4 bases at J, with 14 bases in the middle. CDR3 length: 16 amino acids. This CDR3 is CATSDPRQDSTGELFF. The CDR3 nucleotides are TGTGCCACCAGTGATCCCCGACAGGATTCCACCGGGGAGCTGTTTTTT.

V gene TRBV7-8 combines with J gene TRBJ2-7; either TRBD1 or TRBD2 may fit D (6 bases each). CDR1 is SGHVS and CDR2 is FQNEAQ in the germline V gene. The CDR3 runs to 14 residues. Trimming removed 6 bases at V and 3 bases at J, with 15 bases between. This chain's CDR3 is CASRRGTTDYEQYF. CDR3 nucleotides: TGTGCCAGCAGGCGCGGGACAACGGACTACGAGCAGTACTTC.

CDR3 in DNA: TGTGCCAGCAGCTTCCAAAACAATCAGCCCCAGCATTTT. Protein sequence: CASSFQNNQPQHF. This chain links TRBV7-2 with TRBJ1-5; no firm D call. V lost 3 bases and J 3 bases, leaving 6 bases between the germline ends. Germline V gene sequence: CDR1 SGHTA, CDR2 FQGNSA. CDR3 length: 13 residues. Combining the CDR3 with reference TRBV7-2 and TRBJ1-5 gives the whole variable domain GAGVSQSPSNKVTEKGKDVELRCDPISGHTALYWYRQSLGQGLEFLIYFQGNSAPDKSGLPSDRFSAERTGGSVSTLTIQRTQQEDSAVYLCASSFQNNQPQHFGDGTRLSIL.

This clone was seen only a few times. The chain joins TRBV2 to TRBJ2-2; D is perhaps TRBD2 (7 bases). V was cut by 8 bases and J by 4 bases, with 17 bases left in between. The CDR3 is made up of 15 amino acids. CDR1 is SNHLY and CDR2 is FYNNEI in the germline V gene. The CDR3, as DNA: TGTGCCAGCGCGGGGGCGACTTCCTCCACCGGGGAGCTGTTTTTT. Translated: CASAGATSSTGELFF.

This chain connects TRBV30 to TRBJ1-5; no clear D gene. Germline V gene sequence: CDR1 GTSNPN, CDR2 SVGIG (reference sequence). CDR3 size: 13 residues. Trimming cost V 2 bases and J 7 bases, with 12 bases left between them. The CDR3 reads CAWSLGEDQPQHF. In nucleotides, the CDR3 is TGTGCCTGGAGTCTCGGGGAGGACCAGCCCCAGCATTTT.

This clone was seen a handful of times. The rearrangement joins TRBV11-2 to TRBJ1-2; D is undetermined. CDR1 SGHAT and CDR2 FQNNGV come from the germline V gene. The CDR3 extends over 15 amino acids. V was clipped by 5 bases and J by 1 base, with 14 bases between them. CDR3 nucleotides: TGTGCCAGCAGCGCAAACACCGGAGTTAACTATGGCTACACCTTC. Amino acids: CASSANTGVNYGYTF.

In this sample, this clone turned up many times. J is TRBJ1-5 and V is TRBV19, with 7 bases aligning to TRBD1. The trim removed 1 base at V and 5 bases at J, leaving 5 bases unmatched. The CDR3 runs 15 residues. Germline CDR1 reads LNHDA; CDR2 reads SQIVND (reference sequence). The CDR3 sequence is CASSIAQGVYQPQHF. The CDR3 DNA is TGTGCCAGTAGTATAGCGCAGGGGGTTTATCAGCCCCAGCATTTT. Looking up the rest from reference TRBV19 and TRBJ1-5 gives the full variable domain: DGGITQSPKYLFRKEGQNVTLSCEQNLNHDAMYWYRQDPGQGLRLIYYSQIVNDFQKGDIAEGYSVSREKKESFPLTVTSAQKNPTAFYLCASSIAQGVYQPQHFGDGTRLSIL.

The CDR3 sequence is CASSDVTGGTYEQYF. The CDR3 coding sequence is TGTGCCAGCAGTGATGTAACAGGGGGGACCTACGAGCAGTACTTC. The V and J genes are TRBV2 and TRBJ2-7; 8 nucleotides agree with TRBD1. Germline V gives CDR1 SNHLY, CDR2 FYNNEI. The junction had 6 bases not matched to a gene; V was cut back by 3 bases and J by 2 bases. The CDR3 is 15 amino acids.

This clone is a singleton in its sample. The J gene is TRBJ2-2, the V gene TRBV5-1, with 7 nucleotides matching TRBD1. CDR3 length equals 15 residues. With V trimmed by 4 bases and J by 0 bases, 3 bases remained unmatched. Germline V lookup: CDR1 SGHRS, CDR2 YFSETQ. The CDR3 reads CASSPTGPNTGELFF. The CDR3 nucleotides read TGCGCCAGCAGCCCGACAGGGCCGAACACCGGGGAGCTGTTTTTT.

Only one count was recorded for this clone. The chain is built from TRBV6-5 and TRBJ2-2; D remains ambiguous. V was clipped by 2 bases and J by 3 bases, with 10 bases between them. There are 15 residues in the CDR3. The germline V gene encodes CDR1 MNHEY and CDR2 SVGAGI. The DNA for the CDR3 is TGTGCCAGCAGTTACGCCAGCGACGACACCGGGGAGCTGTTTTTT. Its protein product is CASSYASDDTGELFF.

The chain has TRBV6-5 and TRBJ1-4, with a tentative D call TRBD1 (5 bases). V dropped 2 bases and J dropped 8 bases, with 12 bases sitting between them. The germline CDR1 and CDR2 sequences are MNHEY and SVGAGI. This CDR3 region has 14 residues. The CDR3 protein is CASSYVGAGEKLFF. The CDR3 DNA reads as TGTGCCAGCAGTTACGTAGGGGCGGGGGAAAAACTGTTTTTT.

The rearrangement links TRBV4-1 to TRBJ2-7, with 7 nucleotides matching TRBD2. The V gene end was trimmed by 4 bases and the J gene end by 3 bases; junction bases not matched to a gene: 9. Per germline, CDR1 MGHRA and CDR2 YSYEKL. The CDR3 totals 15 residues. The CDR3 reads CASSPGAREGYEQYF. The CDR3 DNA follows: TGCGCCAGCAGCCCCGGTGCCAGGGAGGGCTACGAGCAGTACTTC.

The chain recombines TRBV18 with TRBJ1-1; D is perhaps TRBD1 (5 bases). There are 15 residues in the CDR3. The V gene lost 5 bases and the J gene lost 0 bases, with 13 bases spanning the gap. The germline V gene encodes CDR1 KGHSH and CDR2 LQKENI. DNA of the CDR3: TGTGCCAGCTCAACACGGGGCGAAATGAACACTGAAGCTTTCTTT. Amino acids: CASSTRGEMNTEAFF.

The chain joins TRBV2 to TRBJ1-2; 9 bases align to TRBD1. The CDR3 is 14 residues long. Germline V CDR1 and CDR2: SNHLY, FYNNEI. Trimming took 1 base from V and 7 from J; bases not matched to a gene: 4. For the CDR3, the DNA is TGTGCCAGCAGTGAAGGGGACAGGGTCGTTGGCTACACCTTC. Translating gives CASSEGDRVVGYTF.

The chain employs TRBV11-2 and TRBJ2-7; D assignment may be TRBD1 or TRBD2 (6 bases each). V was cut by 1 base and J by 7 bases, with 8 bases left in between. This CDR3 region has 12 residues. CDR1 and CDR2 (germline): SGHAT, FQNNGV. The CDR3 region is CASSLVGGEQYF. CDR3 DNA sequence: TGTGCCAGCAGCTTAGTAGGGGGGGAGCAGTACTTC.

The chain recombines TRBV9 with TRBJ2-3, with 11 nucleotides matching TRBD2. Germline V gives CDR1 SGDLS, CDR2 YYNGEE. V lost 8 bases and J lost 3; bases outside the gene matches: 11. The CDR3 spans 16 residues. CDR3 sequence (DNA): TGTGCCAGTCAACGAGAGGGACTAGCGGTAACAGATACGCAGTATTTT. It is translated as CASQREGLAVTDTQYF.

This clone has a single count. This chain joins TRBV4-3 and TRBJ2-5, with TRBD2 matching 11 bases. The CDR3 has 15 residues. V lost 2 bases, J lost 7 bases, and 6 bases stayed unmatched. Germline values: CDR1 LGHNA, CDR2 YSLEER. The CDR3 sequence is CASSQTSGGVGTQYF. Written as DNA, the CDR3 is TGCGCCAGCAGCCAAACTAGCGGGGGAGTTGGGACCCAGTACTTC.

The chain carries TRBV6-1 and TRBJ1-2; a weak D match, TRBD1 (5 bases). Germline CDR1 reads MNHNS; CDR2 reads SASEGT. V gave up 0 bases and J gave up 8 bases, with 19 bases separating them. The CDR3 spans 16 residues. This CDR3 reads CASSEAIGARVVGYTF. CDR3 in DNA: TGTGCCAGCAGTGAAGCGATAGGGGCGAGGGTCGTCGGCTACACCTTC.

This chain links TRBV7-2 with TRBJ1-1, with D unclear. V dropped 5 bases and J dropped 5 bases, with 12 bases sitting between them. CDR1 and CDR2 (germline): SGHTA, FQGNSA. The CDR3 runs 13 residues. CDR3 in amino acids: CASSRRATTEAFF. The DNA for the CDR3 is TGTGCCAGCAGCCGACGGGCGACGACTGAAGCTTTCTTT.